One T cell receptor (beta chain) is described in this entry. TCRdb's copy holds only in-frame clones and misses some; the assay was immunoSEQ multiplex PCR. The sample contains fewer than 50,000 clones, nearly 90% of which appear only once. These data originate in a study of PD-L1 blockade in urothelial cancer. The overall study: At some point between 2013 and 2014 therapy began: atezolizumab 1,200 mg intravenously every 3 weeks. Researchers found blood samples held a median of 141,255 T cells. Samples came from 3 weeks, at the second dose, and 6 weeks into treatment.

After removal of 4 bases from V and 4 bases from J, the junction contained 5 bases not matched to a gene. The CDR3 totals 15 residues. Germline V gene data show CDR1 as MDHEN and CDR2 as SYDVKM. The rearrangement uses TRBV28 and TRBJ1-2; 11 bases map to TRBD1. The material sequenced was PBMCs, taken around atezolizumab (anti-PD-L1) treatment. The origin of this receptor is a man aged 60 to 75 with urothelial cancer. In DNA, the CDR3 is TGTGCCAGCAGTTGGGACAGGGGGATTATCTATGGCTACACCTTC. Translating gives CASSWDRGIIYGYTF.